The 14 T cell receptor beta chains reported below all come from one sample, sequenced in a study of blood T cell repertoires in COVID-19. Sequencing was performed with immunoSEQ multiplex PCR; in TCRdb, only in-frame clones are kept and a portion is missing. The table lists some 49,000 clones, roughly four fifths of them singletons. Sequencing was done on a sample of peripheral blood. These receptor sequences come from a woman aged 60 to 75 with acute or convalescent COVID-19.

The J gene is TRBJ1-1, the V gene TRBV6-5, with D possibly matching TRBD1 (5 bases). Trimming cost V 0 bases and J 0 bases, with 8 bases left between them. Germline CDR1 and CDR2: MNHEY and SVGAGI. The CDR3 runs to 15 residues. The chain's CDR3 is CASSYSGRVNTEAFF. For the CDR3, the DNA is TGTGCCAGCAGTTACTCAGGCAGGGTGAACACTGAAGCTTTCTTT.

V gene TRBV7-3 combines with J gene TRBJ1-1; 7 bases match TRBD1. V lost 5 bases and J lost 5; bases outside the gene matches: 5. This CDR3 spans 13 amino acids. CDR1 and CDR2 from the germline V gene are SGHTA and FQGTGA. CDR3: CASSLDRVTEAFF. In DNA form, the CDR3 reads TGTGCCAGCAGCCTAGACAGGGTGACTGAAGCTTTCTTT.

The J gene is TRBJ2-7, the V gene TRBV13, with D tentatively TRBD1 (5 bases). The CDR3 runs to 16 residues. Germline V gene sequence: CDR1 PRHDT, CDR2 FYEKMQ (reference sequence). V lost 3 bases, J lost 0 bases, and 15 bases lay in between. The CDR3 here is CASSFFSKTASYEQYF. DNA of the CDR3: TGTGCCAGCAGCTTTTTCTCCAAGACAGCCTCCTACGAGCAGTACTTC.

The chain links TRBV2 to TRBJ2-5, with 8 nucleotides matching TRBD2. The CDR3 is 14 amino acids. Losses at the gene ends were 9 bases for V and 4 bases for J; bases not matched to a gene: 10. Looked up from germline, CDR1 is SNHLY and CDR2 is FYNNEI. For the CDR3, the DNA is TGTGCCAGTCTCGGGAGGGATCGGGGAGAGACCCAGTACTTC. Encoded protein: CASLGRDRGETQYF.

This clone was seen a handful of times. The chain carries TRBV7-3 and TRBJ2-1; 13 nucleotides line up with TRBD2. Per the germline V gene, CDR1 is SGHTA and CDR2 is FQGTGA. The CDR3 has 17 amino acids. With V trimmed by 5 bases and J by 6 bases, 10 bases remained unmatched. The CDR3: CASSRGLAGVTRNEQFF. The CDR3 region has the DNA TGTGCCAGCAGCCGCGGACTAGCGGGAGTAACACGCAATGAGCAGTTCTTC.

This clone was counted between two and nine times. The gene calls are TRBV2 and TRBJ1-2; D is undetermined. Trimming stripped 5 bases from V and 0 bases from J, with 19 bases between. Germline assignment: CDR1 SNHLY and CDR2 FYNNEI. This CDR3 comprises 17 residues. CDR3 region: CASSKSWLEAANYGYTF. The CDR3 DNA is TGTGCCAGCAGTAAAAGTTGGTTAGAGGCAGCTAACTATGGCTACACCTTC.

The rearrangement uses TRBV6-1 and TRBJ2-7, with 10 bases aligning to TRBD2. The CDR3 spans 18 residues. Germline V CDR1 and CDR2: MNHNS, SASEGT. The V segment lost 4 bases and the J segment 1 base; nucleotides outside the gene matches: 13. CDR3 nucleotide sequence: TGTGCCAGCAGTGTAATACAAACTAGCGGGGTCCTATCCTACGAGCAGTACTTC. Its translation: CASSVIQTSGVLSYEQYF.

The rearrangement uses TRBV6-5 and TRBJ1-6, with 7 nucleotides matching TRBD1. CDR3 size: 12 residues. From germline, CDR1 is MNHEY and CDR2 SVGAGI. Trimming cost V 5 bases and J 14 bases; bases outside gene matches: 6. CDR3 in amino acids: CASSLTGTALHF. CDR3 in DNA: TGTGCCAGCAGTCTGACCGGGACAGCCCTCCACTTT.

The chain combines TRBV3-1 (or the pseudogene TRBV3-2) with TRBJ1-5; unclear D gene. CDR1 is LGHDT, CDR2 YNNKEL, per germline (reference sequence). This CDR3 comprises 12 residues. Trimming took 1 base from V and 7 from J, leaving 5 bases between them. CDR3 amino acids: CASSQGGQPQHF. In DNA form, the CDR3 reads TGTGCCAGCAGCCAAGGCGGCCAGCCCCAGCATTTT.

The V gene is TRBV7-2, the J gene TRBJ1-1, with D uncertain. CDR1 SGHTA and CDR2 FQGNSA come from the germline V gene. V shed 1 base and J shed 1 base, with 4 bases lying between them. The CDR3 totals 13 residues. CDR3 protein: CASSLGANTEAFF. CDR3 sequence (DNA): TGTGCCAGCAGCTTAGGGGCGAACACTGAAGCTTTCTTT.

This clone was recorded only once. This chain joins TRBV18 and TRBJ2-1; D possibly corresponds to TRBD1 (6 bases). Trimming removed 2 bases from V and 5 bases from J, with 10 bases in between. CDR3 length: 14 residues. Germline V lookup: CDR1 KGHSH, CDR2 LQKENI. For the CDR3, the DNA is TGTGCCAGCTCACCAGGTACAGGGAACAATGAGCAGTTCTTC. It codes for CASSPGTGNNEQFF.

This chain uses TRBV9 with TRBJ1-6; 7 bases map to TRBD1. This CDR3 spans 17 amino acids. J was trimmed by 0 bases and V by 4 bases; bases with no gene match: 7. Looked up from germline, CDR1 is SGDLS and CDR2 is YYNGEE. CDR3 sequence (DNA): TGTGCCAGCAGCCCCCGACAGGGCTTCTCCTATAATTCACCCCTCCACTTT. Its protein is CASSPRQGFSYNSPLHF.

V gene TRBV30 combines with J gene TRBJ2-7, with 7 bases matching TRBD2. Trimming at V came to 4 bases and at J to 3 bases, leaving 6 bases not matched to a gene. Per the germline V gene, CDR1 is GTSNPN and CDR2 is SVGIG (reference sequence). The CDR3 loop spans 13 amino acids. The CDR3, as DNA: TGTGCCTGGACCCGGGACTACATCTACGAGCAGTACTTC. This encodes CAWTRDYIYEQYF.

This sequence joins TRBV11-2 and TRBJ1-5, with D possibly matching TRBD1 (5 bases). The V and J ends lost 6 bases and 5 bases respectively, with 8 bases between them. The CDR3 spans 12 residues. Germline-derived CDR1 and CDR2 are SGHAT and FQNNGV. The CDR3 here is CASRKGDQPQHF. The CDR3 DNA reads TGTGCCAGCAGGAAAGGGGATCAGCCCCAGCATTTT.